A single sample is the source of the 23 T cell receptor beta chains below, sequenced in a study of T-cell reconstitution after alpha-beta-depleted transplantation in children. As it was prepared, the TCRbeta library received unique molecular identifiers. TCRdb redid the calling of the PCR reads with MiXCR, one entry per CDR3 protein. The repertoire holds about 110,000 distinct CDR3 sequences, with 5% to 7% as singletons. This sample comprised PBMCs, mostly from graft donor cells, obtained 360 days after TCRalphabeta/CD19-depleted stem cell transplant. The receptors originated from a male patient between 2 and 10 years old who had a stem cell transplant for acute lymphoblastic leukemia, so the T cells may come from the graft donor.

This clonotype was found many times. The CDR3 region is CASTEQGAAGNTIYF. The CDR3 DNA reads TGTGCCAGCACTGAACAGGGGGCGGCTGGAAACACCATATATTTT. The V call is TRBV9, the J call TRBJ1-3; 9 bases are a match to TRBD1. In germline, CDR1 is SGDLS, CDR2 YYNGEE. The J segment lost 2 bases and the V segment lost 6 bases, leaving 6 bases of the junction unmatched. The CDR3 runs to 15 residues.

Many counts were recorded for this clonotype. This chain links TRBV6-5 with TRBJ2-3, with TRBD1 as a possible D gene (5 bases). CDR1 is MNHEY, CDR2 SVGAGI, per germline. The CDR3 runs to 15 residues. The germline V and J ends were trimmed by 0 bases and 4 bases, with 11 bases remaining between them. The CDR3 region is CASSYSNAGSDTQYF. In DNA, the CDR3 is TGTGCCAGCAGTTACTCGAACGCAGGGTCAGATACGCAGTATTTT.

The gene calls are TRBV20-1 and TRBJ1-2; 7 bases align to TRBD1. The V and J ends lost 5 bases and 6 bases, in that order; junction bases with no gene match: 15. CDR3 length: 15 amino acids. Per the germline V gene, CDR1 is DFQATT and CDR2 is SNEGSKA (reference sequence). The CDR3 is CSALVIGRGMDGYTF. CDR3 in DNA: TGCAGTGCTCTAGTAATCGGCAGGGGGATGGATGGCTACACCTTC.

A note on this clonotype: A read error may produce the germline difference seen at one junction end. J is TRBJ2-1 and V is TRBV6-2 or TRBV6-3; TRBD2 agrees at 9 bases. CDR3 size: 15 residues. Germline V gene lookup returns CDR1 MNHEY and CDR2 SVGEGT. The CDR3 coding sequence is TGTGCCAGCAGCCTTAGCGGGAGCTCCTACAATGAGCAGTTATTC. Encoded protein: CASSLSGSSYNEQLF.

This CDR3 reads CASSLPPGKGNTIYF. Here the CDR3 DNA reads TGTGCCAGCAGCCTACCCCCAGGGAAAGGAAACACCATATATTTT. The chain uses TRBV11-2 and TRBJ1-3, with D maybe TRBD1 (5 bases). This CDR3 is built from 15 residues. CDR1 is SGHAT, CDR2 FQNNGV, per germline. Trimming removed 5 bases at V and 4 bases at J, with 15 bases between.

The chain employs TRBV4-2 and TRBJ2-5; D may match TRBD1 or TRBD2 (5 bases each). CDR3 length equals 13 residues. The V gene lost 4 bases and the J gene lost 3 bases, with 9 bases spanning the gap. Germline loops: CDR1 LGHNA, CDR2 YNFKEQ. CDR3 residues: CASSPLGEETQYF. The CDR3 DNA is TGTGCCAGCAGCCCCTTGGGGGAAGAGACCCAGTACTTC.

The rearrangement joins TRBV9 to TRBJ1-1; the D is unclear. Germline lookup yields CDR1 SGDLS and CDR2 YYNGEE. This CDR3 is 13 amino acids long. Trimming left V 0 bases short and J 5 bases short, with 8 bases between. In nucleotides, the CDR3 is TGTGCCAGCAGCGTAGATGGGGTGACTGAAGCTTTCTTT. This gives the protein CASSVDGVTEAFF.

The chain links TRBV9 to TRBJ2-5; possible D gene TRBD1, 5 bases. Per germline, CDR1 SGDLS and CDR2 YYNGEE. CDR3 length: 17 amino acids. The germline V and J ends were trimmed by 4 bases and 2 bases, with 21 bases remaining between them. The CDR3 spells CASSHPRDQGNQETQYF. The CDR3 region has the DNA TGTGCCAGCAGCCACCCCCGTGACCAGGGCAATCAAGAGACCCAGTACTTC.

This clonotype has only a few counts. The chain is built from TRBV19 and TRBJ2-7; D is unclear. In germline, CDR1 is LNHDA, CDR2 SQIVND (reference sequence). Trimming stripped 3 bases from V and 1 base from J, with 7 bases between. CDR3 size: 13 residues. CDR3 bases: TGTGCCAGTAGTATGCCCGGATCCTACGAGCAGTACTTC. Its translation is CASSMPGSYEQYF.

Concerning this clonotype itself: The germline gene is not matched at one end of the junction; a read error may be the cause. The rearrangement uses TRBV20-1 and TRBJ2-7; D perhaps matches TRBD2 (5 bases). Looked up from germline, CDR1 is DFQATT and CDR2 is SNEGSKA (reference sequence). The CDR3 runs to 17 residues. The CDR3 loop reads CCASKDPHLLGYYEQYF. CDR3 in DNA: TGCTGTGCTAGCAAAGACCCCCACTTATTAGGTTACTACGAGCAGTACTTC.

The CDR3 sequence is CASWGDHHRGQYF. Here the CDR3 DNA reads TGTGCCTCCTGGGGGGACCACCACAGAGGCCAGTACTTC. The V call is TRBV27, the J call TRBJ2-5; weak D call: TRBD2 (6 bases). The length of the CDR3 is 13 residues. Germline V CDR1 and CDR2: MNHEY, SMNVEV (reference sequence). With 11 bases removed from V and 10 bases from J, the gap between germline ends came to 23 bases.

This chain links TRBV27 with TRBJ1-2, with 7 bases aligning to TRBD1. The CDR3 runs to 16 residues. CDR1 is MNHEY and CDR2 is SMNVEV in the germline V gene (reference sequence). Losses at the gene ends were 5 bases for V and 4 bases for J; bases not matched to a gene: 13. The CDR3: CASSHQGQRSSYGYTF. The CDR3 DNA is TGTGCCAGCAGTCACCAGGGACAGCGAAGTTCCTATGGCTACACCTTC.

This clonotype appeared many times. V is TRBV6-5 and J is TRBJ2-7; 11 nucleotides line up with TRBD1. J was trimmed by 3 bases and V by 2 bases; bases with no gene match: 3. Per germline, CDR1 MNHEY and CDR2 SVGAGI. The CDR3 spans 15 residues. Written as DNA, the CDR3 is TGTGCCAGCAGTTACGGACAGGGGGCTTTCTACGAGCAGTACTTC. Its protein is CASSYGQGAFYEQYF.

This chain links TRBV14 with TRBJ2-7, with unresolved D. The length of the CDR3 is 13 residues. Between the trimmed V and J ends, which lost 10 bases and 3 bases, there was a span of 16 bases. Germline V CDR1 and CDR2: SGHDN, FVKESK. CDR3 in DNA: TGTGCCATTAGAAGTGAACCCATCTACGAGCAGTACTTC. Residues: CAIRSEPIYEQYF.

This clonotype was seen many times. The DNA for the CDR3 is TGTGCCAGCAGCTTTTTAGGGCTGGGATCCTACGAGCAGTACTTC. It encodes CASSFLGLGSYEQYF. The chain employs TRBV5-5 and TRBJ2-7; D call uncertain. Germline V gene sequence: CDR1 SGHKS, CDR2 YYEKEE (reference sequence). CDR3 size: 15 residues. Trimming left V 2 bases short and J 1 base short, with 13 bases between.

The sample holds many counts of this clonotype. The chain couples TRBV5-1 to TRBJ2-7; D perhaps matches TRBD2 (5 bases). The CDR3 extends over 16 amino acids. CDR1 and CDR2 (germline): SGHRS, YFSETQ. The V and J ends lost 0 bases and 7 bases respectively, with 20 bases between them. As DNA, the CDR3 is TGCGCCAGCAGCTTGGATGGGAGCCCGAGGTGGAGGGAGCAGTACTTC. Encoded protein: CASSLDGSPRWREQYF.

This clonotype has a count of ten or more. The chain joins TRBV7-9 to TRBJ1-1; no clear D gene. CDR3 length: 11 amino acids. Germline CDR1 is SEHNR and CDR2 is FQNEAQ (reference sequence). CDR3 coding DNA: TGTGTTGGTCAGTTGAACACTGAAGCTTTCTTT. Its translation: CVGQLNTEAFF.

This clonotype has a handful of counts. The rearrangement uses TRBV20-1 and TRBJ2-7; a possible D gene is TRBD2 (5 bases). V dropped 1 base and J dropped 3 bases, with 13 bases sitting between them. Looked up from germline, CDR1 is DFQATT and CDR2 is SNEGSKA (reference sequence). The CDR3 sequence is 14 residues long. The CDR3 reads CSARASGIYYEQYF. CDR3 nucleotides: TGCAGTGCTAGAGCCTCCGGGATTTACTACGAGCAGTACTTC.

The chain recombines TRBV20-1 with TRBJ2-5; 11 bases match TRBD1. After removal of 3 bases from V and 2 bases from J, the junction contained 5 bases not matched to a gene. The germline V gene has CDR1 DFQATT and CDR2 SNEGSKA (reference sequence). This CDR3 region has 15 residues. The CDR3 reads CSARGGTGGQETQYF. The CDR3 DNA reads TGCAGTGCTAGGGGGGGGACAGGGGGACAAGAGACCCAGTACTTC.

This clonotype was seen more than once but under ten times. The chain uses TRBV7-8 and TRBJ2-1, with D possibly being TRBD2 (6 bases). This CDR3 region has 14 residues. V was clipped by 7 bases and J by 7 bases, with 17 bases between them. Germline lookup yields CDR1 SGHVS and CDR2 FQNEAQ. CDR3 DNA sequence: TGTGCCAGCAACCCGGGACTCGACCTAAATGAGCAGTTCTTC. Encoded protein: CASNPGLDLNEQFF.

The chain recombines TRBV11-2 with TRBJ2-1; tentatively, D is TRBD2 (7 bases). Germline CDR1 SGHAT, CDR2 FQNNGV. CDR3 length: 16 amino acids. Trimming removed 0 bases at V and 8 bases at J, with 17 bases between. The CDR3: CASSLEYGGAGDEQFF. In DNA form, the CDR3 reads TGTGCCAGCAGCTTAGAGTATGGGGGGGCAGGGGATGAGCAGTTCTTC.

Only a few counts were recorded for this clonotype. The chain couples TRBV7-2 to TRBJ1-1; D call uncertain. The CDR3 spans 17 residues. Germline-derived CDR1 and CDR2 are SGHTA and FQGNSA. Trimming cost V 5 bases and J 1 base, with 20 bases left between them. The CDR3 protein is CASSPRVGSIRNTEAFF. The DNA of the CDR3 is TGTGCCAGCAGCCCACGGGTAGGGAGTATAAGGAACACTGAAGCTTTCTTT. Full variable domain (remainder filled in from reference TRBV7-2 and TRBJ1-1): GAGVSQSPSNKVTEKGKDVELRCDPISGHTALYWYRQSLGQGLEFLIYFQGNSAPDKSGLPSDRFSAERTGGSVSTLTIQRTQQEDSAVYLCASSPRVGSIRNTEAFFGQGTRLTVV.

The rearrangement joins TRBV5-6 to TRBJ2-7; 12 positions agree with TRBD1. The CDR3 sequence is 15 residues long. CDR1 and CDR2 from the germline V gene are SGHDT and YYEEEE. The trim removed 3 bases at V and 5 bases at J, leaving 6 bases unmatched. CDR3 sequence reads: CASSYRDRGLHEQYF. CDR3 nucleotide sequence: TGTGCCAGCAGCTACCGGGACAGGGGGCTTCACGAGCAGTACTTC.